This T cell receptor (beta chain) was observed in a study of blood T cell repertoires in COVID-19 (dated by TCRdb to 2018 to 2021). Some background on the complete study: Samples covering the acute and convalescent phases of COVID-19 were provided by collaborators in the United States, Italy and Spain. The prospective study material was composed of cDNA or gDNA derived from T cells, B-cell-depleted T cells, or PBMCs. Deeply sampled blood TCRbeta repertoires from subjects exposed to, actively infected with, or recovered from COVID-19 were included in the dataset. A freely available public database, intended as a resource for researchers studying the immune response to SARS-CoV-2, is where the repertoires were released. Samples came from the ongoing ImmuneRACE study (first 160 participants) plus 1,254 subjects from 6 global collaborators. Sample metadata almost always included a de-identified subject ID, COVID-19 status, age in years and sex. Where HLA class I and class II types were available, the types were taken from metadata supplied by the sample provider, not from assay-based typing.

The research as a whole found: The amount of clinical and demographic metadata varied by source and participant and was provided uncurated.

Each collaborating institution followed its own protocols to collect whole blood in K2EDTA tubes. For TCRbeta analysis, collaborators shipped samples as frozen whole blood, isolated PBMCs, or DNA extracted from either of those sample types. The immunoSEQ Assay, a bias-controlled multiplex PCR, was used to amplify TCRbeta CDR3 regions from genomic DNA. Processing in the source paper ran as follows. The number of nucleated cells in each sample was estimated by amplification of reference gene primers within the assay. To quantify the absolute abundance of each unique TCRbeta CDR3 rearrangement, sequence reads were collapsed and filtered. For each sample, productive Simpson clonality was calculated by taking the square root of Simpson's diversity index across productive rearrangements. Held by TCRdb, this immuneACCESS table contains in-frame sequences only and omits some clones. Under half of the omission traces to an unresolved V gene where checked; the cause of the rest is unknown. V and J calls plus clone size are reproduced from that table; the DNA served to infer D and trimming. The sample table shows around 100,000 clones, and 70% to 90% are seen once. Roughly 12% of the sample is in the top ten clones.

With respect to this clone: Its antigen is unknown. Base quality data are lacking; no much larger clone is found one base away.

Sequencing was carried out using peripheral blood. This TCR was recovered from a man aged 50-60 years with active or convalescent COVID-19.

The CDR3 reads as follows: CASSRGTDTQYF. The DNA reads as follows: TGTGCCAGCAGCCGAGGAACAGATACGCAGTATTTT. The chain joins TRBV7-9 to TRBJ2-3; the D gene remains uncertain. CDR1 SEHNR and CDR2 FQNEAQ are derived from the germline V gene (reference sequence). From its cysteine to its phenylalanine, the CDR3 spans 12 amino acids. The read is trimmed to its CDR3 DNA, 36 bases read in frame from base 1. The junction shows trimming of 5 bases on V and 3 bases on J, plus 6 bases between the germline ends.